The rows below give T cell receptor beta chains drawn from one sample of a study of cytomegalovirus exposure and HLA in healthy donors. Sequenced by immunoSEQ multiplex PCR; TCRdb stores in-frame clones only, minus some. The sample has more than 200,000 clones, less than 80% seen once. The sample consisted of PBMCs. The receptors derive from a girl aged 2-10 years in good health and CMV-seronegative. CDR3s leave out the opening cysteine and the closing phenylalanine or tryptophan.

v_gene	j_gene	CDR3aa
TRBV14	TRBJ1-2	ASSQDRLYGYT
TRBV4-1	TRBJ2-5	ASGLGQSETQY
TRBV4-1	TRBJ1-4	ASSPIGTAQEKLF
TRBV10-1	TRBJ1-2	ASSPGPNYGYT
TRBV5-4	TRBJ1-1	ASSQEGGGTEAF
TRBV4-2	TRBJ1-6	ASSQVVSQANSPLH
TRBV7-9	TRBJ2-3	ASSSGTGTDTQY
TRBV11-2	TRBJ2-7	ASSLVGGTAYEQY
TRBV6-1	TRBJ2-1	ASSVAKGTSGYNEQF
TRBV6-4	TRBJ2-7	ASSPIAGAPSYEQY
TRBV18	TRBJ1-1	ASSPPVMNTEAF
TRBV14	TRBJ2-7	ASSLVYEQY
TRBV27	TRBJ1-2	ASSIQGPYGYT
TRBV6-6	TRBJ2-1	ASSYGDRVYNEQF
TRBV6-6	TRBJ2-7	ASSRGDFFSSYEQY
TRBV19	TRBJ2-1	ASTPLTGNEQF
TRBV10-2	TRBJ2-2	ASLVGHQSPGELF
TRBV7-3	TRBJ2-5	ASSLGYGEIQETQY
TRBV19	TRBJ2-7	ASSQAGGPYEQY
TRBV4-1	TRBJ1-2	ASSQDRGGRGNGYT
TRBV19	TRBJ1-6	ASTGTPNSPLH
TRBV19	TRBJ1-1	ASRTGRTEAF
TRBV6-5	TRBJ1-1	ASSYSTANTEAF
TRBV6-5	TRBJ1-1	ASSSDRGQVAF
TRBV6-5	TRBJ2-1	ASRGGSRNEQF
TRBV6-1	TRBJ2-1	ASTLGGLYNEQF
TRBV19	TRBJ1-3	ASSTPKGRGSGNTIY
TRBV29-1	TRBJ2-5	GQKLGETQY
TRBV12-5	TRBJ2-1	ASGLAELAGGGNEQF
TRBV2	TRBJ1-4	ASSENGIPTGKLF
TRBV4-1	TRBJ2-1	ASSQDMGRGDPYNEQF
TRBV7-9	TRBJ2-1	ASSLGQIEQF
TRBV30	TRBJ1-2	AWSGGTYGYT
TRBV10-3	TRBJ1-4	AISERRIAGEKLF
TRBV19	TRBJ1-2	ASTGLANYGYT
TRBV7-2	TRBJ2-3	ASSLRREEGTDTQY
TRBV6-1	TRBJ2-7	ASNSAAPYEQY
TRBV4-1	TRBJ2-6	ASSPTGSGANVLT
TRBV29-1	TRBJ2-5	SVRSGGRETQY
TRBV5-4	TRBJ1-1	ASSSDRGTEAF
TRBV29-1	TRBJ2-3	SVDRTGAFTQY
TRBV18	TRBJ1-1	ASSPQGVLAEAF
TRBV6-5	TRBJ2-3	ASSYSGPPGTDTQY
TRBV19	TRBJ1-5	ASSISYGEAQPQH
TRBV6-1	TRBJ2-7	ASGRDRAWEQY
TRBV14	TRBJ2-7	ASSKTGGPYEQY
TRBV6-1	TRBJ1-1	ASTQGGSEAF
TRBV19	TRBJ1-5	ASSLNWEGSNQPQH
TRBV7-9	TRBJ1-6	ASSHESQPKFTLH
TRBV6-5	TRBJ2-7	ASSPLAGVYEQY
TRBV11-3	TRBJ2-2	ASSTRDRGTGELF
TRBV18	TRBJ1-4	ASSPSRTATNEKLF
TRBV19	TRBJ2-7	ASKRAAPAYEQY
TRBV27	TRBJ1-1	ASRDRGLGTEAF
TRBV5-4	TRBJ2-7	AIRDRGLSYEQY